A single sample is the source of the 13 T cell receptor beta chains below, sequenced in a study of sequential checkpoint blockade in melanoma. Treatment: randomized to nivolumab then ipilimumab (arm A) or the reverse (arm B). Here immunoSEQ multiplex PCR was the method, and the copy in TCRdb shows in-frame clones only, minus some. The sample lists around 2,500 clones, around a fifth occurring once. This specimen consisted of tumor tissue (inferred from file names), obtained from a patient given nivolumab and ipilimumab in sequence. The receptors come from a human donor with melanoma.

The CDR3 loop is CASSPYKVLDRLNTEAFF. As DNA, the CDR3 is TGTGCCAGTAGTCCATATAAAGTTTTAGACAGATTGAACACTGAAGCTTTCTTT. The chain links TRBV19 to TRBJ1-1, with a tentative D call TRBD1 (5 bases). The CDR3 spans 18 residues. Germline V gives CDR1 LNHDA, CDR2 SQIVND (reference sequence). Trimming pared 5 bases from V and 0 bases from J, leaving 22 bases between.

There are a few counts of this clone. The gene calls are TRBV19 and TRBJ1-1; D gene ambiguous. Trimming left V 5 bases short and J 0 bases short, with 10 bases between. The CDR3 is 14 residues long. The germline V gene has CDR1 LNHDA and CDR2 SQIVND (reference sequence). Here the CDR3 DNA reads TGTGCCAGTAGTCCCGCGGGGTTGAACACTGAAGCTTTCTTT. Encoded protein: CASSPAGLNTEAFF.

By proportion, this clone is medium-sized. J is TRBJ2-1 and V is TRBV11-3; 7 positions agree with TRBD2. The CDR3 loop spans 14 amino acids. From germline, CDR1 is SGHNT and CDR2 YENEEA. V shed 5 bases and J 9 bases; nucleotides not matched to a gene: 10. CDR3 coding DNA: TGTGCCAGCAGCCTAGGGCGGGAGAGAGTTGAGCAGTTCTTC. Residues: CASSLGRERVEQFF.

This chain joins TRBV5-1 and TRBJ2-1, with TRBD2 matching 13 bases. V gave up 4 bases and J gave up 6 bases; unmatched junction bases: 7. The V gene's germline CDR1 is SGHRS and CDR2 YFSETQ. CDR3 length: 16 residues. The DNA of the CDR3 is TGCGCCAGCAGCCCTTGGACTAGCGGGAGAGTCAATGAGCAGTTCTTC. Protein: CASSPWTSGRVNEQFF.

V usage is TRBV30 and J usage is TRBJ1-2, with a weak D call TRBD1 (6 bases). Germline V CDR1 and CDR2: GTSNPN, SVGIG (reference sequence). Deletions cut 3 bases from V and 4 bases from J, with 12 bases between. The length of the CDR3 is 13 residues. This CDR3 reads CAWRRGEGYGYTF. For the CDR3, the DNA is TGTGCCTGGAGGAGGGGGGAAGGCTATGGCTACACCTTC.

The rearrangement joins TRBV6-8 to TRBJ1-5; D is ambiguous. Germline CDR1 MNHGY, CDR2 SAAAGT. The V end lost 10 bases, the J end lost 2 bases, and 12 bases lay between the germline ends. The CDR3 totals 13 residues. The CDR3 loop reads CAISPEGNQPQHF. Here the CDR3 DNA reads TGTGCCATCTCACCCGAAGGCAATCAGCCCCAGCATTTT.

This clone was observed a few times. The chain has TRBV6-8 and TRBJ1-3; D may be TRBD1 (5 bases). V lost 5 bases and J lost 3, with 14 bases in between. This CDR3 spans 15 amino acids. Germline V gene sequence: CDR1 MNHGY, CDR2 SAAAGT. For the CDR3, the DNA is TGTGCCAGCAGTGGAGCCCGGGACGGTGGAAACACCATATATTTT. Amino acid sequence: CASSGARDGGNTIYF.

This clone was seen a handful of times. The rearrangement joins TRBV6-8 to TRBJ2-7; tentatively, D is TRBD1 or TRBD2 (5 bases each). V was clipped by 10 bases and J by 2 bases, with 21 bases between them. This CDR3 is built from 15 residues. Per the germline V gene, CDR1 is MNHGY and CDR2 is SAAAGT. CDR3: CAIRGGLAPPYEQYF. The CDR3, as DNA: TGTGCCATTCGGGGCGGACTTGCCCCACCCTACGAGCAGTACTTC.

A few counts support this clone. The chain uses TRBV30 and TRBJ2-5; 7 nucleotides agree with TRBD1. Germline CDR1 is GTSNPN and CDR2 is SVGIG (reference sequence). The CDR3 is 14 amino acids. V was pared by 4 bases and J by 5 bases, with 10 bases of the junction left unmatched. CDR3 residues: CAWTTLRGLETQYF. CDR3 DNA: TGTGCCTGGACCACGCTTAGGGGGCTGGAGACCCAGTACTTC.

CDR3 amino acids: CASSLNRGQGNTEAFF. CDR3 DNA sequence: TGCGCCAGCAGCCTAAACAGGGGGCAGGGGAACACTGAAGCTTTCTTT. V usage is TRBV5-1 and J usage is TRBJ1-1; 9 nucleotides line up with TRBD1. The CDR3 has 16 amino acids. Per germline, CDR1 SGHRS and CDR2 YFSETQ. Trimming removed 4 bases from V and 1 base from J; junction bases left unmatched: 8.

V and J are TRBV5-1 and TRBJ1-6; D not certain. CDR1 SGHRS and CDR2 YFSETQ come from the germline V gene. V lost 0 bases, J lost 6 bases, and 10 bases lay in between. The length of the CDR3 is 15 residues. The CDR3 bases are TGCGCCAGCAGCTTGGAAGGAATGGGTAATTCACCCCTCCACTTT. It yields the protein CASSLEGMGNSPLHF.

This clone was observed a handful of times. This rearrangement joins TRBV6-8 to TRBJ1-2, with D perhaps TRBD1 (6 bases). This CDR3 spans 16 amino acids. CDR1 is MNHGY and CDR2 is SAAAGT in the germline V gene. V was cut by 0 bases and J by 3 bases, with 14 bases left in between. The CDR3 DNA sequence: TGTGCCAGCAGTTACTCGATCTTAACAGGGTACTATGGCTACACCTTC. Its translation is CASSYSILTGYYGYTF.

This clone was recorded a few times. The V and J genes are TRBV1 and TRBJ2-5; the DNA was not used to check the table's D call, TRBD2. TRBV1 represents a pseudogene. The CDR3 is 13 residues long. The CDR3 sequence is CASSQEWGGTQYF. The CDR3, as DNA: TGCGCCAGCAGCCAAGAATGGGGGGGGACCCAGTACTTC.